The T cell receptor beta chain under discussion was sequenced for a study of cytomegalovirus exposure and HLA in healthy donors. Whole-study findings and limits: Productive rates of about 87% or about 30% were seen for most TCR beta V segments in an earlier analysis. Trimming of TCR beta V- and J-genes showed a link, identified in a later analysis, to a missense DCLRE1C variant.

Trimming removed 5 bases at V and 0 bases at J, with 14 bases between. The CDR3 runs to 15 residues. Germline CDR1 is SGDLS and CDR2 is YYNGEE. Concerning this clone itself: What it binds is unknown.

The PCR employed 60 Vbeta primers together with 13 Jbeta primers. TCRdb keeps only in-frame clones here, not all; method: immunoSEQ multiplex PCR. Among roughly 180,000 clones listed, around 75% were seen once. J is TRBJ2-5 and V is TRBV9, with TRBD2 as a possible D gene (6 bases). This sequence originates from a female donor in good health and CMV-seronegative. The specimen sequenced was PBMCs. CDR3 loop: CASSVGGGYQETQYF. CDR3 nucleotide sequence: TGTGCCAGCAGTGTGGGGGGAGGCTACCAAGAGACCCAGTACTTC.